The clone carrying this T cell receptor (beta chain) was counted at least ten times. These data come from a study of human T cells and chemical hapten exposure. As for the study in general: In the sensitization step, 2% DPC was placed on roughly 2 cm by roughly 2 cm of upper inner arm skin.

The CDR3 contains 16 residues. Trimming shortened V by 3 bases and J by 7 bases, and 22 bases separated the two germline ends. Per the germline V gene, CDR1 is SGHKS and CDR2 is YYEKEE (reference sequence). Time point specified: pre-sensitization, week 0. As for treatment: therapeutic diphenylcyclopropenone sensitization with weekly scalp DPC. Unfractionated whole blood yielded total RNA. TCRdb reanalysed the RACE reads using MiXCR and keeps one entry per CDR3 protein. The sample has 280,000 or so distinct CDR3 sequences; approximately 8% are singletons. The sample here was whole blood, taken in connection with sensitization to the hapten diphenylcyclopropenone (DPC). The chain has TRBV5-5 and TRBJ1-1; D is possibly TRBD1 (6 bases). The source of this sequence is a man younger than 35 with alopecia areata. Some clones in this sample may be carry-over from other donors' samples. CDR3 amino acids: CASSSANLRGPVEAFF. The CDR3 nucleotides are TGTGCCAGCAGCTCGGCCAACCTCAGGGGACCGGTTGAAGCTTTCTTT.